Below, 19 T cell receptor beta chains from the same sample are listed, as sequenced in a study of a mutant IDH1 vaccine in newly diagnosed glioma. The antigens these receptors bind are not known. Time point defined: week 35, safety follow-up. Mutant IDH1 20-mer peptide, at 300 ug, made up each vaccine dose, with topical imiquimod. Repertoires were generated with immunoSEQ multiplex PCR, while TCRdb's copy carries only in-frame clones and drops some. The sample carries under 40,000 clones, around 82% recorded once. Sample: PBMCs, taken from a glioma patient whose treatment included an IDH1 peptide vaccine. Every receptor here comes from a woman between 35 and 50 years old with glioma.

This clone appeared once. The V gene is TRBV5-6, the J gene TRBJ1-2; no clear D. Per germline, CDR1 SGHDT and CDR2 YYEEEE. Trimming removed 0 bases from V and 8 bases from J, with 17 bases in between. The CDR3 covers 15 residues. In DNA form, the CDR3 reads TGTGCCAGCAGCTTGGCCGGGCAGCCCGGTGGGGGCTACACCTTC. Translating it yields CASSLAGQPGGGYTF.

J is TRBJ1-6 and V is TRBV12-5; D may be TRBD1 (6 bases). This CDR3 has 16 residues. V was shortened by 0 bases and J by 11 bases, with 17 bases between the two germline ends. Germline V gene data show CDR1 as LGHNT and CDR2 as FRNRAP. The CDR3, as DNA: TGTGCTAGTGGTTTGGTACTGTTGGGACAACTCCCACCCCTCCACTTT. Translated: CASGLVLLGQLPPLHF.

The chain uses TRBV11-2 and TRBJ1-6, with a tentative D call TRBD1 (5 bases). The CDR3 is made up of 16 amino acids. Looked up from germline, CDR1 is SGHAT and CDR2 is FQNNGV. Trimming took 0 bases from V and 4 from J, leaving 10 bases between them. The DNA of the CDR3 is TGTGCCAGCAGCTTAGATAACGCAGGGTATAATTCACCCCTCCACTTT. It translates to CASSLDNAGYNSPLHF. Looking up the rest from reference TRBV11-2 and TRBJ1-6 gives the full variable domain: EAGVAQSPRYKIIEKRQSVAFWCNPISGHATLYWYQQILGQGPKLLIQFQNNGVVDDSQLPKDRFSAERLKGVDSTLKIQPAKLEDSAVYLCASSLDNAGYNSPLHFGNGTRLTVT.

This CDR3 reads CASSPGLAGDNEQFF. The CDR3 DNA is TGTGCCAGCTCACCAGGTCTAGCGGGGGACAATGAGCAGTTCTTC. This rearrangement joins TRBV18 to TRBJ2-1; 10 bases line up with TRBD2. With V trimmed by 2 bases and J by 5 bases, 3 bases remained unmatched. This CDR3 has 15 residues. Germline V lookup: CDR1 KGHSH, CDR2 LQKENI.

In nucleotides, the CDR3 is TGTGCCAGCAGCTGGACGGGCTATGAAAAACTGTTTTTT. It yields the protein CASSWTGYEKLFF. This chain joins TRBV6-6 and TRBJ1-4; D gene unclear. Deletions cut 6 bases from V and 6 bases from J, with 11 bases between. This CDR3 has 13 amino acids. CDR1 and CDR2 (germline): MNHNY, SVGAGI (reference sequence).

This chain's CDR3 is CASKSRIAEVNEQFF. In DNA form, the CDR3 reads TGTGCCAGTAAGAGCAGAATAGCGGAGGTCAATGAGCAGTTCTTC. The V call is TRBV19, the J call TRBJ2-1; TRBD2 might be the D (6 bases). V was pared by 7 bases and J by 6 bases, with 19 bases between. The germline V gene encodes CDR1 LNHDA and CDR2 SQIVND (reference sequence). This CDR3 spans 15 amino acids.

The chain couples TRBV5-6 to TRBJ1-3; D remains ambiguous. The CDR3 runs to 17 residues. Trimming pared 4 bases from V and 0 bases from J, leaving 17 bases between. Per germline, CDR1 SGHDT and CDR2 YYEEEE. The CDR3 sequence is CASSVRLSSNSGNTIYF. In DNA form, the CDR3 reads TGTGCCAGCAGCGTCCGACTGTCCTCTAACTCTGGAAACACCATATATTTT.

The V call is TRBV2, the J call TRBJ2-5; D not certain. The J call is uncertain, as TRBJ2-7 better fits the DNA end. Germline CDR1 SNHLY, CDR2 FYNNEI. The CDR3 covers 13 residues. The CDR3 nucleotides are TGTGCCAGCAGTGAGGGTGGGGCCTACGAGCAGTACTTC. As protein: CASSEGGAYEQYF.

The chain has TRBV5-1 and TRBJ2-6; D gene ambiguous. V dropped 2 bases and J dropped 0 bases, with 12 bases sitting between them. This CDR3 is built from 17 residues. Germline-derived CDR1 and CDR2 are SGHRS and YFSETQ. The CDR3 DNA reads as TGCGCCAGCAGCTTTACGACAACCGCCTCTGGGGCCAACGTCCTGACTTTC. Translated: CASSFTTTASGANVLTF.

The chain is built from TRBV2 and TRBJ2-3; D ambiguous. Trimming pared 8 bases from V and 2 bases from J, leaving 14 bases between. The CDR3 spans 14 residues. The germline CDR1 and CDR2 sequences are SNHLY and FYNNEI. CDR3 loop: CASPGRTLTDTQYF. The CDR3 DNA follows: TGTGCCAGCCCGGGCCGTACACTCACAGATACGCAGTATTTT.

The rearrangement links TRBV2 to TRBJ2-1; D is ambiguous. The germline V gene has CDR1 SNHLY and CDR2 FYNNEI. The CDR3 spans 14 residues. V shed 3 bases and J shed 6 bases, with 12 bases lying between them. CDR3 coding DNA: TGTGCCAGCAGTGACCACCCCCGCGGCAATGAGCAGTTCTTC. It codes for CASSDHPRGNEQFF. The full variable domain, in which reference TRBV2 and TRBJ2-1 provide the parts outside the CDR3, is EPEVTQTPSHQVTQMGQEVILRCVPISNHLYFYWYRQILGQKVEFLVSFYNNEISEKSEIFDDQFSVERPDGSNFTLKIRSTKLEDSAMYFCASSDHPRGNEQFFGPGTRLTVL.

The chain is built from TRBV18 and TRBJ2-5; 9 bases fit TRBD1. CDR3 length: 16 residues. Unmatched junction bases numbered 8, after V lost 2 bases and J lost 4 bases. Germline lookup yields CDR1 KGHSH and CDR2 LQKENI. The CDR3 DNA follows: TGTGCCAGCTCACCATCCGCAAACAGGGGGCGAGAGACCCAGTACTTC. It codes for CASSPSANRGRETQYF. Complete variable domain (other parts from reference TRBV18 and TRBJ2-5): NAGVMQNPRHLVRRRGQEARLRCSPMKGHSHVYWYRQLPEEGLKFMVYLQKENIIDESGMPKERFSAEFPKEGPSILRIQQVVRGDSAAYFCASSPSANRGRETQYFGPGTRLLVL.

The CDR3, as DNA: TGCGCCAGCAGCTTGGGCGGGGGGGAGAGGCAGTACTTC. It codes for CASSLGGGERQYF. The chain carries TRBV5-1 and TRBJ2-7; 9 bases fit TRBD2. CDR1 and CDR2 (germline): SGHRS, YFSETQ. This CDR3 spans 13 amino acids. V was pared by 0 bases and J by 9 bases, with 4 bases of the junction left unmatched.

The chain carries TRBV11-2 and TRBJ1-5; perhaps TRBD1 as D (5 bases). The length of the CDR3 is 16 residues. In germline, CDR1 is SGHAT, CDR2 FQNNGV. V was shortened by 5 bases and J by 6 bases, with 20 bases between the two germline ends. CDR3 DNA sequence: TGTGCCAGCAGCCCTAAGGTGATCGGGGCCCGTCAGCCCCAGCATTTT. It is translated as CASSPKVIGARQPQHF. The full variable domain, rest sourced from reference TRBV11-2 and TRBJ1-5, is EAGVAQSPRYKIIEKRQSVAFWCNPISGHATLYWYQQILGQGPKLLIQFQNNGVVDDSQLPKDRFSAERLKGVDSTLKIQPAKLEDSAVYLCASSPKVIGARQPQHFGDGTRLSIL.

The CDR3 nucleotides read TGTGCCAGCATTACCGCGCGAAGGGGGGGGACTGAAGCTTTCTTT. Its protein product is CASITARRGGTEAFF. The chain links TRBV2 to TRBJ1-1, with a possible D match to TRBD1 (6 bases). Trimming shortened V by 7 bases and J by 5 bases, and 20 bases separated the two germline ends. The germline CDR1 and CDR2 sequences are SNHLY and FYNNEI. This CDR3 contains 15 residues.

The chain couples TRBV7-9 to TRBJ2-7, with D maybe TRBD2 (6 bases). CDR3 size: 19 residues. V gave up 2 bases and J gave up 3 bases, with 26 bases separating them. Germline CDR1 reads SEHNR; CDR2 reads FQNEAQ (reference sequence). CDR3 residues: CASSLPLEKPGTPIYEQYF. The CDR3 coding sequence is TGTGCCAGCAGCTTACCCCTTGAGAAGCCCGGGACTCCTATCTACGAGCAGTACTTC.

This clone is a singleton in its sample. The J gene is TRBJ2-2, the V gene TRBV4-1, with TRBD2 identical over 7 bases. The CDR3 has 17 residues. V lost 4 bases and J lost 7; bases outside the gene matches: 15. From germline, CDR1 is MGHRA and CDR2 YSYEKL. The CDR3 region has the DNA TGCGCCAGCAGCCCAGTAAGAGGGAGGGTCGGTCACGGGGAGCTGTTTTTT. Its translation is CASSPVRGRVGHGELFF.

The chain has TRBV2 and TRBJ2-3; TRBD1 matches at 8 bases. The CDR3 extends over 14 amino acids. V shed 7 bases and J 1 base; nucleotides not matched to a gene: 4. The germline CDR1 and CDR2 sequences are SNHLY and FYNNEI. CDR3 in amino acids: CASIDRGGTDTQYF. The CDR3 DNA is TGTGCCAGCATCGACAGGGGCGGCACAGATACGCAGTATTTT.

This clone has a single count. The chain couples TRBV2 to TRBJ1-2, with D perhaps TRBD1 (5 bases). From germline, CDR1 is SNHLY and CDR2 FYNNEI. With 8 bases removed from V and 7 bases from J, the gap between germline ends came to 17 bases. The CDR3 is 13 residues long. The CDR3 spells CASPRDPEGGYTF. The CDR3 DNA sequence: TGTGCCAGCCCCCGGGACCCGGAGGGTGGCTACACCTTC.